This T cell receptor (beta chain) was identified during a study of post-analysis software for immune sequencing data. Findings and caveats of the study: With TRBV5-6, TRBV5-1 and TRBV20-1 included, several TRBV segments were more frequent in patients than in controls.

This clonotype was counted between two and nine times. Its antigen is currently unknown. This CDR3 has 11 amino acids. Germline V gene sequence: CDR1 SGDLS, CDR2 YYNGEE. Trimming removed 7 bases from V and 5 bases from J, with 7 bases in between. Sequencing libraries made from TCR beta cDNA carried unique molecular identifiers. Around 460,000 cDNA molecules came from around 1 to 10 million T cells. TCRdb reprocessed the PCR reads via MiXCR and lists one record per CDR3 protein. This sample carries approximately 460,000 distinct CDR3 sequences, around 40% of them seen once, and the ten largest clones take 9% to 13%.

The source material was blood. The chain joins TRBV9 to TRBJ2-1; no clear D gene. This sequence was found in a girl between 10 and 17 years old with multiple sclerosis. The CDR3 DNA follows: TGTGCCAGCGGCCCAAACAATGAGCAGTTCTTC. The encoded protein is CASGPNNEQFF.